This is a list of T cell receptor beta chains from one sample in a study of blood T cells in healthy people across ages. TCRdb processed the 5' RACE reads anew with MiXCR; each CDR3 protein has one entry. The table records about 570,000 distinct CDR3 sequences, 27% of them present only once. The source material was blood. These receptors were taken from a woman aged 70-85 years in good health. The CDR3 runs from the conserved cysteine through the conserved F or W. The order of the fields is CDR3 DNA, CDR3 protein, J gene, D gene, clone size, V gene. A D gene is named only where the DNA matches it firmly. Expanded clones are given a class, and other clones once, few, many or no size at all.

TGTGCCAGCTCACTCCAGGGGACTAACTATGGCTACACCTTC | CASSLQGTNYGYTF | TRBJ1-2 | NA | NA | TRBV18
TGTGCCATCAGTGGACAGGGGGACGAAAAACTGTTTTTT | CAISGQGDEKLFF | TRBJ1-4 | TRBD1 | NA | TRBV10-3
TGTGTCAGCAGCCCGAGTCGGCCCTACGAGCAGTACTTC | CVSSPSRPYEQYF | TRBJ2-7 | NA | NA | TRBV7-6
TGCAGTGCTAGGCGGGGGATTTATATTGAAGCTTTCTTT | CSARRGIYIEAFF | TRBJ1-1 | NA | NA | TRBV20-1
TGTGCCAGCAGTTATACCCGGCTTACTGAAGCTTTCTTT | CASSYTRLTEAFF | TRBJ1-1 | NA | few | TRBV6-6
TGCGCCAGCAGTCCCGTGCAGCGGGGGCCTCGCTCGGGGAACTATGTCTACACCTTC | CASSPVQRGPRSGNYVYTF | TRBJ1-2 | NA | once | TRBV5-1
TGTGCCAGCAGCCTGACCCTTTCGGGGGCCAACGTCCTGACTTTC | CASSLTLSGANVLTF | TRBJ2-6 | NA | many | TRBV5-1
TGTGCCAGCAGCCTGGAAAGGGTGGCCCAGTACTTC | CASSLERVAQYF | TRBJ2-5 | NA | many | TRBV12-3/TRBV12-4
TGTGCCAGCAGTACCCAGACAGGGGGCAAGGCCCAGCATTTT | CASSTQTGGKAQHF | TRBJ1-5 | TRBD1 | NA | TRBV28
TGCACCAGCAGCTTGTGGACAGCCAAGGGGACCCAGTACTTC | CTSSLWTAKGTQYF | TRBJ2-5 | NA | NA | TRBV5-1
TGTGCCAGCAGTCACAGAGGCAAGACCCAGTACTTC | CASSHRGKTQYF | TRBJ2-5 | NA | NA | TRBV6-6
TGTGCCAGCAGCTGGGACAGGGGAACGATCCACGAGCAGTACTTC | CASSWDRGTIHEQYF | TRBJ2-7 | TRBD1 | NA | TRBV12-3/TRBV12-4
TGTGCCAGCAGTTACTCGGACAGAGGACAGCCCCAGCATTTT | CASSYSDRGQPQHF | TRBJ1-5 | NA | NA | TRBV6-5
TGTGCCAGCAGTCGGCGGACAGGAGACTATGGCTACACCTTC | CASSRRTGDYGYTF | TRBJ1-2 | TRBD1 | few | TRBV6-6
TGTGCCATCAGGTGGGACCCCGACAATGAGCAGTTCTTC | CAIRWDPDNEQFF | TRBJ2-1 | NA | NA | TRBV10-3
TGTGCCAGCAGCGCGCAACAGGGAGATACGCAGTATTTT | CASSAQQGDTQYF | TRBJ2-3 | NA | NA | TRBV9
TGTGCCAGCAGTCCCGACAGTCTCCAGGGCTACACCTTC | CASSPDSLQGYTF | TRBJ1-2 | NA | NA | TRBV12-3/TRBV12-4
TGTGCCAGCAGCTTAAGTAGGCAGAGGGAGACCCAGTACTTC | CASSLSRQRETQYF | TRBJ2-5 | NA | NA | TRBV7-8
TGTGCCAGCTCACCACGGACAGGTACAGGCAATGAGCAGTTCTTC | CASSPRTGTGNEQFF | TRBJ2-1 | TRBD1 | once | TRBV18
TGCAGTGCTAGATCGCCGAGCTCCTATAATTCACCCCTCCACTTT | CSARSPSSYNSPLHF | TRBJ1-6 | NA | few | TRBV20-1
TGTGCCAGCAGTTTTGGGGGACTTGCCTACGAGCAGTACTTC | CASSFGGLAYEQYF | TRBJ2-7 | NA | NA | TRBV28
TGCAGCGTTGAACAGTCTAGCTCCTACGAGCAGTACTTC | CSVEQSSSYEQYF | TRBJ2-7 | NA | few | TRBV29-1
TGTGCCAGCGCCCGGGACAGGAATTCACCCCTCCACTTT | CASARDRNSPLHF | TRBJ1-6 | TRBD1 | few | TRBV7-2
TGTGCCAGCAGCTTTAATCGGGATGAAAAACTGTTTTTT | CASSFNRDEKLFF | TRBJ1-4 | NA | few | TRBV7-2
TGTGCCAGCAGCTTACGGGCAGACCAAGAGACCCAGTACTTC | CASSLRADQETQYF | TRBJ2-5 | NA | few | TRBV5-6
TGTGCTAGTGGTCCCGACAGTAGCAATCAGCCCCAGCATTTT | CASGPDSSNQPQHF | TRBJ1-5 | NA | few | TRBV12-5
TGTGCCAGCAGTCCCGACAGGGGCGGAGAGACCCGGTACTTC | CASSPDRGGETRYF | TRBJ2-5 | TRBD1 | NA | TRBV27
TGTGCCAGCAGCTTTGCAGGGGGCGCGTTTGAAAAACTGTTTTTT | CASSFAGGAFEKLFF | TRBJ1-4 | TRBD1 | NA | TRBV7-2
TGTGCCAGCGGATTGGGGGGCTTTACCGGGGAGCTGTTTTTT | CASGLGGFTGELFF | TRBJ2-2 | NA | NA | TRBV25-1
TGCAGCGTACGCCCCGGATCCACAGATACGCAGTATTTT | CSVRPGSTDTQYF | TRBJ2-3 | NA | NA | TRBV29-1
TGTGCCAGCGGGCGGATGGAAGAGACCCAGTACTTC | CASGRMEETQYF | TRBJ2-5 | NA | few | TRBV2
TGTGCCAGCAACTTAAATAGCGGCCCGTCGACGCAGTATTTT | CASNLNSGPSTQYF | TRBJ2-3 | NA | few | TRBV7-9
TGTAGTGCTCCCAACCCAGCGGGGGGGTCCCCAGATACGCAGTATTTT | CSAPNPAGGSPDTQYF | TRBJ2-3 | TRBD2 | NA | TRBV20-1